This TCR beta chain was recovered during a study of cytomegalovirus exposure and HLA in healthy donors. Study-wide points: With later analysis, a missense DCLRE1C variant became linked to TCR beta V- and J-gene trimming. The likely explanation for a cluster of highly shared sequence variants was sequencing artifact. CMV antigen specificity was confirmed in vitro for a few CMV-associated chains.

Comments on this clone: As yet, its antigen is unknown.

Germline values: CDR1 SGHNT, CDR2 YENEEA. V lost 4 bases, J lost 9 bases, and 7 bases stayed unmatched. The CDR3 has 15 residues. PCR was performed using 60 Vbeta and 13 Jbeta primers. Libraries were prepared by immunoSEQ multiplex PCR; TCRdb keeps only in-frame clonotypes and omits some of them. Here the sample spans some 63,000 clones, approximately 80% being singletons. The donors comprised healthy bone marrow donors. This clonotype was sampled from a human donor in good health. Sequenced: PBMCs. V gene TRBV11-3 combines with J gene TRBJ2-1; 12 positions match TRBD2. Here the CDR3 reads CASSSPTSGSGEQFF. In DNA form, the CDR3 reads TGTGCCAGCAGCTCCCCGACTAGCGGGAGTGGTGAGCAGTTCTTC. The entire variable domain, with the rest obtained from reference TRBV11-3 and TRBJ2-1, is as follows: EAGVVQSPRYKIIEKKQPVAFWCNPISGHNTLYWYLQNLGQGPELLIRYENEEAVDDSQLPKDRFSAERLKGVDSTLKIQPAELGDSAVYLCASSSPTSGSGEQFFGPGTRLTVL.